Listed here is a single T cell receptor (beta chain). Its antigen is undetermined. This specimen belongs to a study of cytomegalovirus exposure and HLA in healthy donors. Study outcomes and limitations: In all likelihood, a cluster of highly shared sequence variants was a sequencing artifact.

The germline V gene has CDR1 SGHTA and CDR2 FQGTGA. CDR3 length equals 13 residues. V was shortened by 2 bases and J by 8 bases, with 12 bases between the two germline ends. Primers: 60 Vbeta forward and 13 Jbeta reverse. TCRdb's copy holds only in-frame clones and misses some; the assay was immunoSEQ multiplex PCR. Among roughly 120,000 clones listed, 60% to 70% were seen once. The chain has TRBV7-3 and TRBJ1-1, with a weak D call TRBD1 (6 bases). The sequencing sample was made of PBMCs. The receptor was isolated from a woman aged 40 to 55 in good health and CMV-seropositive. The CDR3 here is CASSLGGGTEAFF. The CDR3 coding sequence is TGTGCCAGCAGCTTAGGGGGGGGGACAGAAGCTTTCTTT.